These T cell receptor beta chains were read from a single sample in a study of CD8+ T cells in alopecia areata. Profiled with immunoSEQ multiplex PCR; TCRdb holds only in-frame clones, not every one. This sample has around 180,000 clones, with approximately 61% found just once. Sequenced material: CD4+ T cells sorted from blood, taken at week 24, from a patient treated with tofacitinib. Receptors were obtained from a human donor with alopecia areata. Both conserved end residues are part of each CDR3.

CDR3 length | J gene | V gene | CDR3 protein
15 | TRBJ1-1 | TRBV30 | CAWRRTGLLNTEAFF
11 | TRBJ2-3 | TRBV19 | CASSAADTQYF
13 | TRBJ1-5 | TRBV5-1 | CASSLDPGQPQHF
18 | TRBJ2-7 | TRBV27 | CASSSGMLGRERGNEQYF
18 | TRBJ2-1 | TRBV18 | CASSPLATAGSVHNEQFF
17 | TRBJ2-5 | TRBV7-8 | CASSFPSGGVYQETQYF
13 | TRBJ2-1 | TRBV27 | CASSYKGTGEQFF
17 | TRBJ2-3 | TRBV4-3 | CASSQDPASGVSDTQYF
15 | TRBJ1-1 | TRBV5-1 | CASSLVQTPGTEAFF
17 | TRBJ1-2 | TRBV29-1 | CSVEDFGQGIANYGYTF
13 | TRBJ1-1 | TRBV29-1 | CSVDRVLNTEAFF
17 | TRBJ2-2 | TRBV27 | CASSLRRGVQNTGELFF
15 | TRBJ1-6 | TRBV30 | CAWSRRTGGNSPLHF
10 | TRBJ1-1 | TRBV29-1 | CSASNTEAFF
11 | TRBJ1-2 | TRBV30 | CAWSGLEGYTF
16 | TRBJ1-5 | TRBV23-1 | CASSHQSGQDNQPQHF
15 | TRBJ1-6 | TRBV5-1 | CASSQGGSYNSPLHF
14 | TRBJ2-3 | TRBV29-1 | CSSRKQGATDTQYF
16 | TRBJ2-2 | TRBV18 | CASSPLALRNTGELFF
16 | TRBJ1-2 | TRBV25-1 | CASSEEGARWGDGYTF
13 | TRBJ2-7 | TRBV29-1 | CSVGGDLTYEQYF
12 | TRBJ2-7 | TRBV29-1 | CSGGGRLNEQYF
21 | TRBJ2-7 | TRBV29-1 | CSVVGGPGTGRNPSNLYEQYF
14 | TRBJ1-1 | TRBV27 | CASRSGTVNTEAFF
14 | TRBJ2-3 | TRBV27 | CASTPGTGPDTQYF
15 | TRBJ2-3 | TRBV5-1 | CASSLVAESTDTQYF
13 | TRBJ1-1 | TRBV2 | CASSDSGHTEAFF
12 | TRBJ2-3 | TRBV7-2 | CASSSRGDTQYF
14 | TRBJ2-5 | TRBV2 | CASSYRTIRETQYF
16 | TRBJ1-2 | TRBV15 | CATSRDYLTDLYGYTF
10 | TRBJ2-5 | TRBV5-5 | CASMGETQYF
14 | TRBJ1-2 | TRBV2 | CASSEEGLLYGYTF
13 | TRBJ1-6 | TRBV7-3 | CASSFDSGSPLHF
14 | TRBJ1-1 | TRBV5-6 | CASSLDTPSPEAFF
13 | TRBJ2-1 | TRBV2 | CASSEKEPRERFF
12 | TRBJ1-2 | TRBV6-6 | CASSYGKYGYTF
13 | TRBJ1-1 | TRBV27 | CASRPDRAAEAFF
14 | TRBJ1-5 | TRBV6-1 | CASSVQPGNQPQHF
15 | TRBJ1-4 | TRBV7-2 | CASSLVGGVREKLFF
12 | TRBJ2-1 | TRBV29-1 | CSVVGDYNEQFF
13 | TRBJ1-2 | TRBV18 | CASSPRELYGYTF